These T cell receptor beta chains were read from a single sample in a study of T cell responses to AZD1222 COVID-19 vaccine. Only in-frame clones appear in the TCRdb table, and some are missing; sequencing was by immunoSEQ multiplex PCR. The table has tens of thousands of clones, 88% seen once. The source was peripheral blood, collected on day 0 of AZD1222 vaccination. These receptors came from an adult in good health. Both conserved end residues are part of each CDR3. A D gene is named only where the DNA matches it firmly. Where a row states a size, it is once, few, many or the class of an expanded clone; other rows omit it.

size: NA
V: TRBV6-2/TRBV6-3
J: TRBJ2-5
D: NA
CDR3: CASSSRRGTQETQYF
DNA: TGTGCCAGCAGTTCTCGGAGGGGGACTCAAGAGACCCAGTACTTC

size: NA
V: TRBV4-1
J: TRBJ1-1
D: TRBD1
CDR3: CASSPQGQGLNTEAFF
DNA: TGCGCCAGCAGCCCCCAAGGACAGGGGTTGAACACTGAAGCTTTCTTT

size: NA
V: TRBV19
J: TRBJ2-7
D: NA
CDR3: CASSSGVQGPSYEQYF
DNA: TGTGCCAGTAGTTCAGGGGTCCAGGGGCCCTCCTACGAGCAGTACTTC

size: NA
V: TRBV2
J: TRBJ2-7
D: NA
CDR3: CASRPGRRREQYF
DNA: TGTGCCAGCAGGCCAGGGCGGCGGCGCGAGCAGTACTTC

size: NA
V: TRBV7-2
J: TRBJ1-3
D: NA
CDR3: CASSQQGPGNTIYF
DNA: TGTGCCAGCAGTCAACAGGGACCTGGAAACACCATATATTTT

size: NA
V: TRBV4-1
J: TRBJ1-5
D: NA
CDR3: CASSQEPAGLPQHF
DNA: TGCGCCAGCAGCCAAGAGCCTGCGGGATTGCCCCAGCATTTT

size: NA
V: TRBV6-5
J: TRBJ1-5
D: TRBD1
CDR3: CASSYTGDSNQPQHF
DNA: TGTGCCAGCAGTTACACAGGGGATAGCAATCAGCCCCAGCATTTT

size: NA
V: TRBV2
J: TRBJ2-5
D: NA
CDR3: CASSANGRKETQYF
DNA: TGTGCCAGCAGCGCAAATGGCAGAAAAGAGACCCAGTACTTC

size: NA
V: TRBV19
J: TRBJ1-5
D: NA
CDR3: CASSFESNQPQHF
DNA: TGTGCCAGCAGTTTTGAAAGCAATCAGCCCCAGCATTTT

size: once
V: TRBV3-1/TRBV3-2
J: TRBJ1-5
D: NA
CDR3: CASSQPGDNQPQHF
DNA: TGTGCCAGCAGCCAACCCGGGGACAATCAGCCCCAGCATTTT

size: NA
V: TRBV5-1
J: TRBJ2-3
D: NA
CDR3: CASSLDGTGADTQYF
DNA: TGCGCCAGCAGCTTGGATGGGACGGGGGCAGATACGCAGTATTTT

size: NA
V: TRBV4-3
J: TRBJ1-1
D: NA
CDR3: CASSLYIPDVGAEAFF
DNA: TGCGCCAGCAGCCTCTACATTCCTGACGTAGGCGCTGAAGCTTTCTTT

size: few
V: TRBV6-5
J: TRBJ1-1
D: NA
CDR3: CASSTRQSEAFF
DNA: TGTGCCAGCAGCACCAGACAGTCTGAAGCTTTCTTT

size: once
V: TRBV19
J: TRBJ2-4
D: NA
CDR3: CASSIEALVVSKNIQYF
DNA: TGTGCCAGTAGTATAGAAGCACTTGTCGTCTCCAAAAACATTCAGTACTTC

size: few
V: TRBV27
J: TRBJ2-1
D: TRBD2
CDR3: CASSPTSGKTNEQFF
DNA: TGTGCCAGCAGTCCGACTAGCGGGAAAACCAATGAGCAGTTCTTC

size: NA
V: TRBV14
J: TRBJ1-4
D: NA
CDR3: CASSNGWREKLFF
DNA: TGTGCCAGCAGCAATGGGTGGCGTGAAAAACTGTTTTTT

size: medium-sized
V: TRBV19
J: TRBJ1-1
D: NA
CDR3: CASSTQSTGRQEAFF
DNA: TGTGCCAGTAGTACTCAGAGTACGGGACGGCAAGAAGCTTTCTTT

size: NA
V: TRBV7-2
J: TRBJ1-1
D: TRBD1
CDR3: CASRAQGAGQTEAFF
DNA: TGTGCCAGCAGGGCTCAGGGGGCAGGGCAGACTGAAGCTTTCTTT

size: NA
V: TRBV7-2
J: TRBJ1-4
D: NA
CDR3: CASSLVGGAGEKLFF
DNA: TGTGCCAGCAGCTTAGTTGGGGGCGCGGGAGAAAAACTGTTTTTT

size: NA
V: TRBV3-1/TRBV3-2
J: TRBJ2-3
D: NA
CDR3: CASGPGTDTQYF
DNA: TGTGCCAGCGGTCCCGGCACAGATACGCAGTATTTT

size: NA
V: TRBV5-1
J: TRBJ2-1
D: TRBD1
CDR3: CASSRDRLRDEQFF
DNA: TGCGCCAGCAGCCGGGACAGGCTCAGGGATGAGCAGTTCTTC

size: NA
V: TRBV6-5
J: TRBJ1-2
D: NA
CDR3: CASSYERRTAGGYTF
DNA: TGTGCCAGCAGTTACGAAAGACGGACAGCAGGTGGCTACACCTTC

size: few
V: TRBV6-2/TRBV6-3
J: TRBJ2-7
D: NA
CDR3: CASSYSENYEQYF
DNA: TGTGCCAGCAGTTACTCGGAGAACTACGAGCAGTACTTC

size: few
V: TRBV6-5
J: TRBJ1-1
D: TRBD1
CDR3: CASSRDRGSTEAFF
DNA: TGTGCCAGCAGTCGTGACAGGGGGAGCACTGAAGCTTTCTTT

size: NA
V: TRBV5-1
J: TRBJ2-1
D: NA
CDR3: CASSLESYNEQFF
DNA: TGCGCCAGCAGCTTGGAAAGCTACAATGAGCAGTTCTTC

size: NA
V: TRBV6-2/TRBV6-3
J: TRBJ2-3
D: TRBD2
CDR3: CASSAGLAGPHYSTDTQYF
DNA: TGTGCCAGCAGTGCGGGACTAGCGGGACCACACTACAGCACAGATACGCAGTATTTT

size: NA
V: TRBV27
J: TRBJ2-7
D: NA
CDR3: CASGWGITNEQYF
DNA: TGTGCCAGCGGCTGGGGGATTACCAACGAGCAGTACTTC

size: NA
V: TRBV6-5
J: TRBJ2-2
D: NA
CDR3: CASSYGGRNTGELFF
DNA: TGTGCCAGCAGTTACGGGGGAAGGAACACCGGGGAGCTGTTTTTT

size: NA
V: TRBV5-1
J: TRBJ2-7
D: NA
CDR3: CASSFRGRGTNEQYF
DNA: TGCGCCAGCAGCTTTAGGGGCAGGGGGACTAACGAGCAGTACTTC

size: NA
V: TRBV10-1
J: TRBJ2-1
D: NA
CDR3: CASSDRLEGYNEQFF
DNA: TGCGCCAGCAGTGACAGACTAGAGGGGTACAATGAGCAGTTCTTC

size: NA
V: TRBV5-4
J: TRBJ2-7
D: TRBD2
CDR3: CASSYRTSGNYEQYF
DNA: TGTGCCAGCAGCTACCGGACTAGCGGGAACTACGAGCAGTACTTC

size: NA
V: TRBV3-1/TRBV3-2
J: TRBJ1-2
D: NA
CDR3: CASSQTDLTYGYTF
DNA: TGTGCCAGCAGCCAAACAGATTTAACCTATGGCTACACCTTC

size: NA
V: TRBV7-2
J: TRBJ2-7
D: TRBD2
CDR3: CASSSSGSVYEQYF
DNA: TGTGCCAGCAGCTCCAGCGGGAGCGTCTACGAGCAGTACTTC

size: once
V: TRBV27
J: TRBJ1-2
D: TRBD1
CDR3: CASSPGTGASNGGGYTF
DNA: TGTGCCAGCAGTCCTGGGACAGGGGCTTCAAATGGAGGGGGCTACACCTTC

size: NA
V: TRBV5-1
J: TRBJ2-6
D: NA
CDR3: CASRVEGSGANVLTF
DNA: TGCGCCAGCAGAGTGGAGGGCTCTGGGGCCAACGTCCTGACTTTC